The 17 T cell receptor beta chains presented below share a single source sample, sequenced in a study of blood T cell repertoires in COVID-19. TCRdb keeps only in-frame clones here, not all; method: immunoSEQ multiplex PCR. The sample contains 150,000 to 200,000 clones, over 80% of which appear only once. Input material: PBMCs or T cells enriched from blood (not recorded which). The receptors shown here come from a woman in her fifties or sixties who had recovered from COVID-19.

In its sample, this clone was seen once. CDR3 region: CASSRTGTGELFF. The CDR3 DNA reads as TGTGCCAGCTCACGTACAGGGACCGGGGAGCTGTTTTTT. V usage is TRBV18 and J usage is TRBJ2-2; the D gene is possibly TRBD1 (6 bases). The germline V gene has CDR1 KGHSH and CDR2 LQKENI. CDR3 length: 13 amino acids. V shed 4 bases and J shed 5 bases, with 8 bases lying between them.

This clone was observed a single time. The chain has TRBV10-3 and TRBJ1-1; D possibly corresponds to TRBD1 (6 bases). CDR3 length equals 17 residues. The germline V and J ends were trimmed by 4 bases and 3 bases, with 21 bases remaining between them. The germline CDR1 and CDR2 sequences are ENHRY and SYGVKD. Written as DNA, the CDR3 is TGTGCCATCAGTGCTCATCTACAGGGAAACGGGGACACTGAAGCTTTCTTT. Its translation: CAISAHLQGNGDTEAFF.

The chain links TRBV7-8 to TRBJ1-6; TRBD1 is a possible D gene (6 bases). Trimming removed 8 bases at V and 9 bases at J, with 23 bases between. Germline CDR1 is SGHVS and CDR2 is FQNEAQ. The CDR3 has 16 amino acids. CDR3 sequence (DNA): TGTGCCAGCGGCCGACAGGTGTCCCCCGGGGGTTCACCCCTCCACTTT. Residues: CASGRQVSPGGSPLHF.

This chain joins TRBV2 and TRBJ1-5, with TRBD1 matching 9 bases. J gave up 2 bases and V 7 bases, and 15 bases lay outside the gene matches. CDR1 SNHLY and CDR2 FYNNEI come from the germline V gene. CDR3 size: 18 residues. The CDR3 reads CASKVVGQGVIGNQPQHF. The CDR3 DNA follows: TGTGCCAGCAAAGTAGTGGGACAGGGTGTGATCGGCAATCAGCCCCAGCATTTT.

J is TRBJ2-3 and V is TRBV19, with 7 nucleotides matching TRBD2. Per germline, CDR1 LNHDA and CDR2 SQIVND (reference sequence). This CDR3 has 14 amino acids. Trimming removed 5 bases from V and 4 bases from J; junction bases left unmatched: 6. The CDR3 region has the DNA TGTGCCAGTAGTCCGACGACTAGCCCAGATACGCAGTATTTT. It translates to CASSPTTSPDTQYF.

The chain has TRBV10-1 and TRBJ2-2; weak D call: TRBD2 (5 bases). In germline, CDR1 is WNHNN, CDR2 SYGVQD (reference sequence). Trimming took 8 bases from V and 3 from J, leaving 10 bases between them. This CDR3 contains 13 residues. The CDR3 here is CASGAGYTGELFF. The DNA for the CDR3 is TGCGCCAGCGGTGCGGGTTACACCGGGGAGCTGTTTTTT.

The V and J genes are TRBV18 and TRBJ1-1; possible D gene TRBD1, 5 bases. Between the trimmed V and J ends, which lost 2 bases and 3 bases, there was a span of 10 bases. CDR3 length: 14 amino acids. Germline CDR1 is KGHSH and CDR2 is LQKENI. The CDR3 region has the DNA TGTGCCAGCTCACCATCTGGGGGGGACACTGAAGCTTTCTTT. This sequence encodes CASSPSGGDTEAFF.

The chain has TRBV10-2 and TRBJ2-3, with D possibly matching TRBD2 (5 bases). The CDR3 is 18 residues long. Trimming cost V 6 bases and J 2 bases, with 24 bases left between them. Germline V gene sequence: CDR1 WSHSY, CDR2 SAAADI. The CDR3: CASRGSRGLGGSTDTQYF. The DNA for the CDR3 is TGCGCCAGCAGGGGGAGCCGTGGGCTAGGAGGTTCCACAGATACGCAGTATTTT.

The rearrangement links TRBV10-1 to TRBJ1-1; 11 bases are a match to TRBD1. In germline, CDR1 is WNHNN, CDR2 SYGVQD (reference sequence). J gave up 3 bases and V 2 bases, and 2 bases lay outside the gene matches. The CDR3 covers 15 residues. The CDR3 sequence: CASSEAGQGDTEAFF. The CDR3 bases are TGCGCCAGCAGTGAGGCGGGACAGGGGGACACTGAAGCTTTCTTT.

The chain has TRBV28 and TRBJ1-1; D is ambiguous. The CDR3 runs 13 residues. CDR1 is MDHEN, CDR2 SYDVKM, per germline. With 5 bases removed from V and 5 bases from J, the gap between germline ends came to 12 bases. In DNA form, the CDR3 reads TGTGCCAGCAGTAGAGGGTCGAGGACTGAAGCTTTCTTT. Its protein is CASSRGSRTEAFF.

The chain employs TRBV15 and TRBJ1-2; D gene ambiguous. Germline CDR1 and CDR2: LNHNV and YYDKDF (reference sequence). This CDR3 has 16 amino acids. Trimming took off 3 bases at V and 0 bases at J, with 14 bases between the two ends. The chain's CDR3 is CATSSDQRDANYGYTF. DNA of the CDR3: TGTGCCACCAGCAGCGACCAACGGGATGCTAACTATGGCTACACCTTC.

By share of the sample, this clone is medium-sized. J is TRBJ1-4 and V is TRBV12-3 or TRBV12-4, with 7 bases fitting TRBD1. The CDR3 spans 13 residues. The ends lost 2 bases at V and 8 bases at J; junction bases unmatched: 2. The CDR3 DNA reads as TGTGCCAGCAGTTTATACAGGGGAGAAAAACTGTTTTTT. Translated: CASSLYRGEKLFF.

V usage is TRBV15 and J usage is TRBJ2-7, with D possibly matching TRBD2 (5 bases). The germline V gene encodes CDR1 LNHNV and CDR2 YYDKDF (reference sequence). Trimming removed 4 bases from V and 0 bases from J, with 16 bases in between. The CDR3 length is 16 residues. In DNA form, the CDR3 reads TGTGCCACCAGCACCAGACTATCGCCCAGCTCCTACGAGCAGTACTTC. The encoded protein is CATSTRLSPSSYEQYF. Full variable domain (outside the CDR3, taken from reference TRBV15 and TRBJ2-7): DAMVIQNPRYQVTQFGKPVTLSCSQTLNHNVMYWYQQKSSQAPKLLFHYYDKDFNNEADTPDNFQSRRPNTSFCFLDIRSPGLGDTAMYLCATSTRLSPSSYEQYFGPGTRLTVT.

The CDR3 protein is CSVTRQGDTEAFF. The DNA of the CDR3 is TGCAGCGTTACGCGACAGGGCGACACTGAAGCTTTCTTT. V is TRBV29-1 and J is TRBJ1-1; 7 positions match TRBD1. Losses at the gene ends were 5 bases for V and 3 bases for J; bases not matched to a gene: 6. Germline assignment: CDR1 SQVTM and CDR2 ANQGSEA. The CDR3 covers 13 residues.

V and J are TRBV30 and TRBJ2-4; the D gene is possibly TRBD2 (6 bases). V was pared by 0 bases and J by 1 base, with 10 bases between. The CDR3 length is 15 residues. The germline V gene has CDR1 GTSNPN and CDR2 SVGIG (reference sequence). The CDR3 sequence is CAWSVRGNAKNIQYF. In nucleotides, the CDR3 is TGTGCCTGGAGTGTACGCGGGAATGCCAAAAACATTCAGTACTTC. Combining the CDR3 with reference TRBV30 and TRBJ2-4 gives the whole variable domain SQTIHQWPATLVQPVGSPLSLECTVEGTSNPNLYWYRQAAGRGLQLLFYSVGIGQISSEVPQNLSASRPQDRQFILSSKKLLLSDSGFYLCAWSVRGNAKNIQYFGAGTRLSVL.

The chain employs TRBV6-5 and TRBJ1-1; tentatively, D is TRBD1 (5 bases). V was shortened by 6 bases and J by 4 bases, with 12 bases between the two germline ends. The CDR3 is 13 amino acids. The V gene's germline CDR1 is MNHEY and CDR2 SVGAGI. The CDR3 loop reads CASRLDIFTEAFF. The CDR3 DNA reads TGTGCCAGCAGATTGGACATTTTCACTGAAGCTTTCTTT.

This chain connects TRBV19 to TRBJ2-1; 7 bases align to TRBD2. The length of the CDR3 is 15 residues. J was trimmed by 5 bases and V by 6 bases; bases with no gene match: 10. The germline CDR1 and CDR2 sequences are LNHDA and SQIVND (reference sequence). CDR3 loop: CASRPGTTMDNEQFF. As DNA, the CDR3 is TGTGCCAGTAGACCTGGGACTACCATGGACAATGAGCAGTTCTTC.